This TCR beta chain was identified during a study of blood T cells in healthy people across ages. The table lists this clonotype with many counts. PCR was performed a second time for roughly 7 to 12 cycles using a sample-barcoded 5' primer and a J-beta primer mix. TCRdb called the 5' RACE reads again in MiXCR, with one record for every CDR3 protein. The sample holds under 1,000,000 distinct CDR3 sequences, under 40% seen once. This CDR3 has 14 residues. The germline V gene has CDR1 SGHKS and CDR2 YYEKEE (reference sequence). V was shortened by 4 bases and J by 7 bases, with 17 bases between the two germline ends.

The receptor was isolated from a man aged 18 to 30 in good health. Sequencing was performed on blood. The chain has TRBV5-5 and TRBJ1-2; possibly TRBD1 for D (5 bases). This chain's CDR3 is CASSVRQSQSGYTF. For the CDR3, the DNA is TGTGCCAGCAGCGTTCGACAGAGTCAGAGTGGCTACACCTTC.